The rows below give T cell receptor beta chains drawn from one sample of a study of cytomegalovirus exposure and HLA in healthy donors. Sequencing used immunoSEQ multiplex PCR; TCRdb keeps in-frame clones, though not all of them. The repertoire consists of 150,000 or so clones, with roughly 75% occurring once and the leading ten covering around 3.2%. The sequenced sample consisted of PBMCs. These receptors all stem from a man aged 40-55 years in good health and CMV-seronegative. Each CDR3 is given with its conserved first and last residue. The order of the fields is clone size, J gene, D gene, V gene, CDR3 protein, CDR3 DNA. D genes are given only for firm matches. The listing skips clone size in some rows; elsewhere it reads once, few, many or a size class.

-	TRBJ1-2	-	TRBV9	CASSPHLNQGYTF	TGTGCCAGCAGCCCCCATCTTAATCAGGGCTACACCTTC
-	TRBJ1-2	TRBD1	TRBV28	CATGQGWDYGYTF	TGTGCCACCGGACAGGGATGGGACTATGGCTACACCTTC
-	TRBJ1-1	-	TRBV28	CASSPSGPAEAFF	TGTGCCAGCTCACCCTCAGGGCCAGCTGAAGCTTTCTTT
-	TRBJ2-7	-	TRBV29-1	CSVSVSYEQYF	TGCAGCGTCTCTGTATCCTACGAGCAGTACTTC
-	TRBJ2-3	-	TRBV25-1	CASSELGDGQRNF	TGTGCCAGCAGTGAATTGGGGGACGGACAGCGGAATTTT
few	TRBJ1-5	-	TRBV10-3	CAISWTNQPQHF	TGTGCCATCAGTTGGACAAATCAGCCCCAGCATTTT
-	TRBJ1-1	-	TRBV19	CASSIAGADEAFF	TGTGCCAGTAGTATAGCAGGGGCGGATGAAGCTTTCTTT
-	TRBJ1-1	-	TRBV18	CASSYQGQNEAFF	TGTGCCAGCTCATATCAGGGGCAGAATGAAGCTTTCTTT
-	TRBJ1-5	TRBD1	TRBV2	CARDREGISNQPQHF	TGTGCCAGGGACAGGGAAGGCATAAGCAATCAGCCCCAGCATTTT
-	TRBJ2-7	-	TRBV2	CASSERGGLGHEQYF	TGTGCCAGCAGTGAACGAGGTGGCCTAGGCCACGAGCAGTACTTC
once	TRBJ2-5	-	TRBV7-8	CASSSTGRETQYF	TGTGCCAGCAGCTCGACAGGTAGAGAGACCCAGTACTTC
-	TRBJ2-7	-	TRBV4-1	CASSQEKRVTSYEQYF	TGCGCCAGCAGCCAAGAAAAGCGGGTTACCTCCTACGAGCAGTACTTC
-	TRBJ1-1	-	TRBV5-1	CASSLALGRQNTEAFF	TGCGCCAGCAGCTTGGCCTTAGGGAGACAGAACACTGAAGCTTTCTTT
-	TRBJ2-7	TRBD1	TRBV19	CASRDRGNTLDEQYF	TGTGCCAGTCGGGACAGGGGCAATACACTCGACGAGCAGTACTTC